The present TCR beta chain was sequenced within a study of response to subunit inactivated influenza vaccine. Study results and limitations: Authors suggested each seasonal influenza vaccination recruits few new T cells.

Looked up from germline, CDR1 is SGHTA and CDR2 is FQGTGA. Losses at the gene ends were 4 bases for V and 4 bases for J; bases not matched to a gene: 4. CDR3 size: 15 residues. MiXCR was run by TCRdb on the RT-PCR reads, yielding one entry per CDR3 protein. The table shows about 610,000 distinct CDR3 sequences, with about 14% occurring only once. Worth noting for this clonotype: Its specificity is unknown.

The material sequenced was PBMCs from blood, taken roughly 12 days after vaccination. This clonotype was obtained from a man in his forties or fifties who received an inactivated influenza vaccine. V is TRBV7-3 and J is TRBJ2-3; 11 nucleotides agree with TRBD2. The CDR3 coding sequence is TGTGCCAGCAGCTCAATAGCGGGAGGGTCAGATACGCAGTATTTT. Its protein is CASSSIAGGSDTQYF.